This TCR beta chain is drawn from a study of T cells after yellow fever vaccination. Study context: SMART-Seq v4 Ultra Low Input prepared the low-cell-number fractions.

The CDR3 runs to 14 residues. With 0 bases clipped from V and 8 bases from J, the junction kept 7 bases outside the gene matches. CDR1 and CDR2 (germline): SGHRS, YFSETQ. TCRdb reprocessed the 5' RACE reads with MiXCR, giving one entry per CDR3 protein. The sample shows approximately 350,000 distinct CDR3 sequences, more than 9% of them seen only once. Study-wide results and caveats: Subsequent booster samples again held most clones from primary vaccination (around 96% CD4, over 80% CD8). Shared CD4/CD8 clonotypes were a small share, likely from convergent recombination.

This clonotype has only a few counts. What it recognizes is unknown. V usage is TRBV5-1 and J usage is TRBJ1-1, with 7 bases fitting TRBD1. Sequences were derived from PBMCs, sampled on the day of the first yellow fever vaccination. This receptor was identified in a man between 18 and 29 years old who received the YFV17D yellow fever vaccine. The CDR3 region has the DNA TGCGCCAGCAGCTTGGAGGGGGCTGGGGCCGAAGCTTTCTTT. The encoded protein is CASSLEGAGAEAFF.